The entry below gives a single T cell receptor beta chain sequence along with its context. Its antigen is undetermined. This sample was taken from a study of STAT3 mutations in large granular lymphocyte leukemia. About the study: Immunosuppressive therapy was given to more than half of T-LGLL patients.

Study-wide points: No sample exists from the first appearance of each clone. At least one immunodominant TCR beta clonotype appeared in every T-cell large granular lymphocyte leukemia patient. All newly emerging clones after therapy were STAT3 wild type.

This CDR3 has 14 residues. Trimming shortened V by 6 bases and J by 5 bases, and 16 bases separated the two germline ends. From germline, CDR1 is SQVTM and CDR2 ANQGSEA. Some 41,000 productive templates were obtained per sample on average. The table came from immunoSEQ multiplex PCR; TCRdb's copy has only in-frame clones and leaves some out. The sample carries some 7,200 clones, around 70% recorded once. The chain recombines TRBV29-1 with TRBJ2-2; perhaps TRBD1 as D (6 bases). Material: peripheral blood mononuclear cells. The receptor comes from a woman in her 40s with T-cell large granular lymphocyte leukemia. Some clones in this sample may be carry-over from other donors' samples. The CDR3 DNA reads TGCAGCGTCCTAGGGACAATAGGAACCGGGGAGCTGTTTTTT. Amino acids: CSVLGTIGTGELFF.